The present T cell receptor (beta chain) was sequenced within a study of early T cells in non-severe SARS-CoV-2 infection. TCRdb itself ran the 5' RACE reads through MiXCR, one entry per CDR3 protein. The table has over 45,000 distinct CDR3 sequences, roughly 5.3% seen once; the top ten hold under 5%. Ten or more counts support this clonotype. This clonotype was obtained from an adult who was a healthcare worker with PCR-confirmed SARS-CoV-2 infection or an uninfected control (not recorded which). Input material: whole blood.

CDR3 DNA: TGTGCCAGCACCATCGGCCGGAAGAACACTGAAGCTTTCTTT. Its protein product is CASTIGRKNTEAFF. The chain joins TRBV6-5 to TRBJ1-1, with D unresolved. The CDR3 is made up of 14 amino acids. The V and J ends lost 7 bases and 1 base respectively, with 13 bases between them. Germline CDR1 reads MNHEY; CDR2 reads SVGAGI.